Presented here are 31 T cell receptor beta chains from one specimen sequenced in a study of blood T cell repertoires in COVID-19. Libraries were prepared by immunoSEQ multiplex PCR; TCRdb keeps only in-frame clonotypes and omits some of them. The data contain 75,000 to 80,000 clones, about 88% of them singletons. The specimen sequenced was peripheral blood. The source of these receptors is a human donor in a cohort sampled during active COVID-19.

The chain is built from TRBV18 and TRBJ2-1; a possible D gene is TRBD1 (5 bases). V was trimmed by 6 bases and J by 8 bases, leaving 11 bases between them. Germline V lookup: CDR1 KGHSH, CDR2 LQKENI. This CDR3 is 12 amino acids long. This chain's CDR3 is CASSARVDEQFF. In nucleotides, the CDR3 is TGTGCCAGCTCGGCCAGGGTGGATGAGCAGTTCTTC.

V gene TRBV28 combines with J gene TRBJ2-1; the match to TRBD2 covers 7 bases. V gave up 3 bases and J gave up 2 bases; unmatched junction bases: 10. Germline values: CDR1 MDHEN, CDR2 SYDVKM. The CDR3 is 17 amino acids. CDR3 amino acids: CASSFASGATTYNEQFF. For the CDR3, the DNA is TGTGCCAGCAGTTTCGCCAGCGGGGCGACAACCTACAATGAGCAGTTCTTC.

The rearrangement links TRBV9 to TRBJ2-7; 12 nucleotides align to TRBD2. This CDR3 region has 15 residues. Germline CDR1 and CDR2: SGDLS and YYNGEE. The junction had 2 bases not matched to a gene; V was cut back by 0 bases and J by 4 bases. The CDR3 region has the DNA TGTGCCAGCAGCGTAGCTAGCGGGGGGGAGTACGAGCAGTACTTC. Amino acids: CASSVASGGEYEQYF.

The J gene is TRBJ2-2, the V gene TRBV5-1; 7 nucleotides align to TRBD1. V trimming: 3 bases; J trimming: 1 base; junction bases outside the gene matches: 0. Per germline, CDR1 SGHRS and CDR2 YFSETQ. The CDR3 consists of 14 residues. CDR3 sequence (DNA): TGCGCCAGCAGCTGGACAGGGAACACCGGGGAGCTGTTTTTT. This translates into CASSWTGNTGELFF.

The chain couples TRBV5-1 to TRBJ1-2; D is possibly TRBD1 (6 bases). V lost 3 bases and J 2 bases, leaving 17 bases between the germline ends. This CDR3 contains 16 residues. Germline CDR1 reads SGHRS; CDR2 reads YFSETQ. The CDR3 sequence is CASSYSSSDRNYGYTF. The DNA for the CDR3 is TGCGCCAGCAGCTATTCGAGCTCGGACAGAAACTATGGCTACACCTTC.

V usage is TRBV28 and J usage is TRBJ1-1; D remains ambiguous. The CDR3 extends over 12 amino acids. V lost 5 bases and J 3 bases, leaving 7 bases between the germline ends. Germline CDR1 reads MDHEN; CDR2 reads SYDVKM. The CDR3 spells CASSTLYTEAFF. In nucleotides, the CDR3 is TGTGCCAGCAGTACACTATACACTGAAGCTTTCTTT.

V is TRBV5-1 and J is TRBJ1-5, with a weak D call TRBD1 (6 bases). Germline loops: CDR1 SGHRS, CDR2 YFSETQ. V was clipped by 0 bases and J by 2 bases, with 9 bases between them. The CDR3 consists of 15 residues. The CDR3 DNA follows: TGCGCCAGCAGCTTGGAGGGGGTTGGCAATCAGCCCCAGCATTTT. Protein sequence: CASSLEGVGNQPQHF.

The V call is TRBV10-3, the J call TRBJ2-5, with 9 bases matching TRBD2. This CDR3 is 15 amino acids long. CDR1 is ENHRY and CDR2 is SYGVKD in the germline V gene. Germline trimming cut 6 bases from V and 4 bases from J; bases unmatched to any gene: 9. This CDR3 is CAIRSGGTEAETQYF. CDR3 in DNA: TGTGCCATCAGAAGCGGGGGGACCGAGGCAGAGACCCAGTACTTC.

This clone was seen a single time. The sample holds other DNA sequences that translate to the same CDR3. This rearrangement joins TRBV4-1 to TRBJ2-7, with D uncertain. This CDR3 has 13 residues. Deletions cut 1 base from V and 1 base from J, with 5 bases between. Germline CDR1 and CDR2: MGHRA and YSYEKL. In DNA form, the CDR3 reads TGCGCCAGCAGCCAAGCTTCGTCCTACGAGCAGTACTTC. This encodes CASSQASSYEQYF.

The chain combines TRBV6-5 with TRBJ1-1, with D hard to call. Looked up from germline, CDR1 is MNHEY and CDR2 is SVGAGI. V lost 4 bases and J lost 11, with 14 bases in between. The CDR3 runs to 12 residues. The CDR3 loop is CASSSQGEGAFF. Here the CDR3 DNA reads TGTGCCAGCAGTTCCCAAGGTGAGGGTGCTTTCTTT.

V is TRBV3-1 (or the pseudogene TRBV3-2) and J is TRBJ1-2, with D possibly being TRBD1 (6 bases). The germline V gene encodes CDR1 LGHDT and CDR2 YNNKEL (reference sequence). The CDR3 contains 13 residues. V was shortened by 1 base and J by 3 bases, with 6 bases between the two germline ends. In DNA form, the CDR3 reads TGTGCCAGCAGCCAAGGGACAGACTATGGCTACACCTTC. Translating it yields CASSQGTDYGYTF.

The chain joins TRBV7-9 to TRBJ1-2, with D unclear. This CDR3 is 14 amino acids long. Germline V gene sequence: CDR1 SEHNR, CDR2 FQNEAQ (reference sequence). Trimming stripped 1 base from V and 7 bases from J, with 13 bases between. CDR3 residues: CASSLVGREFGYTF. CDR3 coding DNA: TGTGCCAGCAGCTTAGTGGGCCGGGAGTTTGGCTACACCTTC. Supplemented by reference TRBV7-9 and TRBJ1-2, the full variable domain reads DTGVSQNPRHKITKRGQNVTFRCDPISEHNRLYWYRQTLGQGPEFLTYFQNEAQLEKSRLLSDRFSAERPKGSFSTLEIQRTEQGDSAMYLCASSLVGREFGYTFGSGTRLTVV.

This rearrangement joins TRBV6-5 to TRBJ2-2, with a possible D match to TRBD1 (5 bases). This CDR3 contains 14 residues. Trimming cost V 6 bases and J 3 bases, with 11 bases left between them. Per germline, CDR1 MNHEY and CDR2 SVGAGI. CDR3 in amino acids: CASRAQGDTGELFF. The DNA for the CDR3 is TGTGCCAGCAGAGCGCAGGGTGACACCGGGGAGCTGTTTTTT.

This clone was seen only once. The chain recombines TRBV3-1 (or the pseudogene TRBV3-2) with TRBJ2-3; D ambiguous. Trimming took 8 bases from V and 0 from J, leaving 21 bases between them. CDR1 is LGHDT, CDR2 YNNKEL, per germline (reference sequence). The CDR3 has 17 amino acids. The CDR3 DNA sequence: TGTGCCAGCGGCTTAAATTGGGCTACCCCTAGCACAGATACGCAGTATTTT. Translated: CASGLNWATPSTDTQYF.

The chain recombines TRBV5-1 with TRBJ1-6, with D hard to call. The CDR3 extends over 14 amino acids. CDR1 and CDR2 (germline): SGHRS, YFSETQ. The germline V and J ends were trimmed by 0 bases and 9 bases, with 10 bases remaining between them. DNA for the CDR3: TGCGCCAGCAGCTTGGGGAGCGGGGTTTCACCCCTCCACTTT. Amino acid sequence: CASSLGSGVSPLHF.

This sequence joins TRBV28 and TRBJ1-1; 8 bases fit TRBD1. CDR1 and CDR2 from the germline V gene are MDHEN and SYDVKM. V dropped 5 bases and J dropped 0; count of bases not matched to a gene: 5. The CDR3 is made up of 15 amino acids. CDR3 DNA: TGTGCCAGCAGTCCTACAGGGGGAATGAACACTGAAGCTTTCTTT. Encoded protein: CASSPTGGMNTEAFF.

The CDR3 reads CASSHLGTGYRYEQYF. CDR3 in DNA: TGTGCCAGCAGCCACCTTGGGACTGGATATCGGTACGAGCAGTACTTC. This chain connects TRBV14 to TRBJ2-7; weak D call: TRBD2 (6 bases). CDR1 SGHDN and CDR2 FVKESK come from the germline V gene. The CDR3 runs 16 residues. V was pared by 3 bases and J by 4 bases, with 19 bases between.

The genes are TRBV10-3 and TRBJ1-3; D gene ambiguous. The CDR3 covers 14 residues. Between the trimmed V and J ends, which lost 6 bases and 3 bases, there was a span of 12 bases. Per the germline V gene, CDR1 is ENHRY and CDR2 is SYGVKD. DNA for the CDR3: TGTGCCATCAGGGGTTCGACAATTGGAAACACCATATATTTT. Its protein product is CAIRGSTIGNTIYF.

V gene TRBV3-1 (or the pseudogene TRBV3-2) combines with J gene TRBJ2-1; 16 bases fit TRBD2. CDR3 length: 15 amino acids. Germline V gene data show CDR1 as LGHDT and CDR2 as YNNKEL (reference sequence). The V gene end was trimmed by 6 bases and the J gene end by 10 bases; junction bases not matched to a gene: 6. The CDR3 DNA reads TGTGCCAGCAGAGGGACTAGCGGGGGGGCCCAAGAGCAGTTCTTC. Translating it yields CASRGTSGGAQEQFF.

This clone was recorded only once. The rearrangement joins TRBV9 to TRBJ2-3, with a possible D match to TRBD1 (7 bases). There are 15 residues in the CDR3. Germline values: CDR1 SGDLS, CDR2 YYNGEE. V lost 2 bases and J lost 3, with 13 bases in between. The CDR3 nucleotides read TGTGCCAGCAGCGTCGGGCAGGGGGGAACAGATACGCAGTATTTT. Translating it yields CASSVGQGGTDTQYF. The whole variable domain, filled in from reference TRBV9 and TRBJ2-3, reads DSGVTQTPKHLITATGQRVTLRCSPRSGDLSVYWYQQSLDQGLQFLIQYYNGEERAKGNILERFSAQQFPDLHSELNLSSLELGDSALYFCASSVGQGGTDTQYFGPGTRLTVL.

The chain carries TRBV9 and TRBJ1-3; D may be TRBD1 (5 bases). The V end lost 0 bases, the J end lost 4 bases, and 8 bases lay between the germline ends. Per germline, CDR1 SGDLS and CDR2 YYNGEE. The CDR3 is 14 amino acids. CDR3 region: CASSVAGGGNTIYF. The DNA of the CDR3 is TGTGCCAGCAGCGTAGCCGGGGGGGGAAACACCATATATTTT.

This clone was detected a few times. CDR3: CASSTSWGEYEQYF. Here the CDR3 DNA reads TGTGCCAGTAGCACGTCGTGGGGGGAATACGAGCAGTACTTC. The chain uses TRBV19 and TRBJ2-7, with a tentative D call TRBD2 (6 bases). Germline V gives CDR1 LNHDA, CDR2 SQIVND (reference sequence). CDR3 length: 14 amino acids. Trimming pared 6 bases from V and 4 bases from J, leaving 16 bases between.

This chain links TRBV27 with TRBJ1-1, with D possibly TRBD1 on 5 matching bases. Trimming cost V 5 bases and J 11 bases, with 21 bases left between them. This CDR3 comprises 14 residues. Per germline, CDR1 MNHEY and CDR2 SMNVEV (reference sequence). Written as DNA, the CDR3 is TGTGCCAGCAGTGGTTCCAGGAGCGGGACTCGGGCTTTCTTT. It yields the protein CASSGSRSGTRAFF.

The gene calls are TRBV3-1 (or the pseudogene TRBV3-2) and TRBJ1-1, with a weak D call TRBD1 (5 bases). Trimming left V 1 base short and J 6 bases short, with 12 bases between. Germline CDR1 reads LGHDT; CDR2 reads YNNKEL (reference sequence). The CDR3 extends over 14 amino acids. The CDR3 sequence: CASSQARQGAEAFF. The CDR3, as DNA: TGTGCCAGCAGCCAAGCCCGGCAGGGCGCTGAAGCTTTCTTT.

Only one count was recorded for this clone. This chain joins TRBV10-3 and TRBJ2-1; 11 bases agree with TRBD2. CDR1 and CDR2 from the germline V gene are ENHRY and SYGVKD. V gave up 0 bases and J gave up 5 bases; unmatched junction bases: 3. The CDR3 contains 16 residues. CDR3 amino acids: CAISESTSGTDNEQFF. CDR3 nucleotides: TGTGCCATCAGTGAGTCGACTAGCGGGACGGACAATGAGCAGTTCTTC.

This chain links TRBV7-9 with TRBJ2-4; 13 bases map to TRBD2. V gave up 5 bases and J gave up 8 bases; unmatched junction bases: 12. Germline V CDR1 and CDR2: SEHNR, FQNEAQ (reference sequence). The CDR3 length is 17 residues. The CDR3 spells CASSPLGTSGIEDIQYF. Here the CDR3 DNA reads TGTGCCAGCAGCCCCCTCGGGACTAGCGGGATTGAGGACATTCAGTACTTC.

The CDR3 coding sequence is TGTGCCAGCAGCCTTACTAGCGGCACAGATACGCAGTATTTT. Its translation: CASSLTSGTDTQYF. V gene TRBV4-2 combines with J gene TRBJ2-3; 7 positions agree with TRBD2. This CDR3 has 14 residues. V lost 4 bases to trimming and J lost 1 base; unmatched junction nucleotides: 2. Per germline, CDR1 LGHNA and CDR2 YNFKEQ.

The chain couples TRBV5-1 to TRBJ2-5; 11 nucleotides line up with TRBD2. The CDR3 loop spans 16 amino acids. Trimming took 0 bases from V and 4 from J; bases not matched to a gene: 5. Germline CDR1 is SGHRS and CDR2 is YFSETQ. The CDR3 loop is CASSLGLAGIGETQYF. In DNA form, the CDR3 reads TGCGCCAGCAGCTTGGGACTAGCGGGGATTGGAGAGACCCAGTACTTC.

CDR3 protein: CATSAGIRDTQYF. DNA of the CDR3: TGTGCCACCAGCGCCGGGATAAGGGATACGCAGTATTTT. This chain uses TRBV24-1 with TRBJ2-3; D is possibly TRBD2 (5 bases). CDR1 KGHDR and CDR2 SFDVKD come from the germline V gene. V lost 7 bases to trimming and J lost 6 bases, with 13 bases between them. CDR3 length equals 13 residues.

The genes are TRBV2 and TRBJ1-5; D remains ambiguous. V was clipped by 2 bases and J by 3 bases, with 11 bases between them. Germline values: CDR1 SNHLY, CDR2 FYNNEI. The CDR3 length is 15 residues. The CDR3 nucleotides are TGTGCCAGCAGTGAACTCAGAGGGAACAATCAGCCCCAGCATTTT. Its translation is CASSELRGNNQPQHF. Full variable domain (outside the CDR3, taken from reference TRBV2 and TRBJ1-5): EPEVTQTPSHQVTQMGQEVILRCVPISNHLYFYWYRQILGQKVEFLVSFYNNEISEKSEIFDDQFSVERPDGSNFTLKIRSTKLEDSAMYFCASSELRGNNQPQHFGDGTRLSIL.

This clone was observed a handful of times. The rearrangement links TRBV29-1 to TRBJ2-7; TRBD2 agrees at 13 bases. CDR1 SQVTM and CDR2 ANQGSEA come from the germline V gene. The CDR3 spans 14 residues. Trimming at V came to 7 bases and at J to 5 bases, leaving 8 bases not matched to a gene. The CDR3 loop is CSAFVGLAGDEQYF. In DNA, the CDR3 is TGCAGCGCCTTTGTAGGACTAGCGGGAGACGAGCAGTACTTC.